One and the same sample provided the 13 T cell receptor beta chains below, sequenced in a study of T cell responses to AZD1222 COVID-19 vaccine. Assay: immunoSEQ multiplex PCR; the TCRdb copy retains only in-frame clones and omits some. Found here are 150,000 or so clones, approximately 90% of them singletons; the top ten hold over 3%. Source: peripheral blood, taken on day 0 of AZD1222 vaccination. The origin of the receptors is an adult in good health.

Here the CDR3 DNA reads TGTGCCAGCAGTTATTCTGTGGTGGAGCGAGGCGAGCAGTACTTC. Translated: CASSYSVVERGEQYF. The chain couples TRBV6-2 or TRBV6-3 to TRBJ2-7; D call uncertain. V dropped 3 bases and J dropped 6 bases, with 18 bases sitting between them. In germline, CDR1 is MNHEY, CDR2 SVGEGT. The CDR3 is made up of 15 amino acids.

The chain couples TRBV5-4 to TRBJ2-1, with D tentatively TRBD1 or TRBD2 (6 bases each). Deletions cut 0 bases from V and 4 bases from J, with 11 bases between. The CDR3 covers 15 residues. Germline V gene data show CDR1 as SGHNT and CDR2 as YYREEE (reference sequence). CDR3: CASSLGGAGYNEQFF. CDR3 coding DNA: TGTGCCAGCAGCTTGGGGGGGGCTGGATACAATGAGCAGTTCTTC. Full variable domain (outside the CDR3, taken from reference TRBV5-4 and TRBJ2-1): ETGVTQSPTHLIKTRGQQVTLRCSSQSGHNTVSWYQQALGQGPQFIFQYYREEENGRGNFPPRFSGLQFPNYSSELNVNALELDDSALYLCASSLGGAGYNEQFFGPGTRLTVL.

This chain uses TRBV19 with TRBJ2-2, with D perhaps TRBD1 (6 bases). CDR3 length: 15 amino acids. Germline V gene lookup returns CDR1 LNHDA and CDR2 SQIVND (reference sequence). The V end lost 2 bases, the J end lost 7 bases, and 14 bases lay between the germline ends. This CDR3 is CASSIRQVNVGELFF. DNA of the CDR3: TGTGCCAGTAGTATACGACAGGTTAATGTCGGGGAGCTGTTTTTT.

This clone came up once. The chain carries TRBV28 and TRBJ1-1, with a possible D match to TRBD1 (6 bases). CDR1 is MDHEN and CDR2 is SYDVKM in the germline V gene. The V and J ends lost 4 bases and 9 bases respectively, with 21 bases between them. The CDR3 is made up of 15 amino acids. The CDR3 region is CASSSGQQQLIQAFF. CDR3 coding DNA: TGTGCCAGCAGTTCGGGACAACAACAACTAATCCAAGCTTTCTTT. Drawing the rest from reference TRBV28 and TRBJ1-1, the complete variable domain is DVKVTQSSRYLVKRTGEKVFLECVQDMDHENMFWYRQDPGLGLRLIYFSYDVKMKEKGDIPEGYSVSREKKERFSLILESASTNQTSMYLCASSSGQQQLIQAFFGQGTRLTVV.

CDR3 sequence (DNA): TGTGCCAGCAGTTACTCCCCGAGGACGGCTAACTATGGCTACACCTTC. Translating it yields CASSYSPRTANYGYTF. The V gene is TRBV6-5, the J gene TRBJ1-2, with no clear D. Germline V gives CDR1 MNHEY, CDR2 SVGAGI. Trimming shortened V by 0 bases and J by 0 bases, and 11 bases separated the two germline ends. The CDR3 totals 16 residues.

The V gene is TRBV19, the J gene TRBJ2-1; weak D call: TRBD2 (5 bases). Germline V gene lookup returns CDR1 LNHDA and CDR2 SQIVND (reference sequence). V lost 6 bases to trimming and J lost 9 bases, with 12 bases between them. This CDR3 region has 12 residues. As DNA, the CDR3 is TGTGCCAGTAGCCCCGGAGGTGGTGAGCAGTTCTTC. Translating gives CASSPGGGEQFF.

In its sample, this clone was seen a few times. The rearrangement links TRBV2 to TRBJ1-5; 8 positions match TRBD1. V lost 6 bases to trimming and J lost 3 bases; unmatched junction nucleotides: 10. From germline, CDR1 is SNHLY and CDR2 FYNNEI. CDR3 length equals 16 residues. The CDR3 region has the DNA TGTGCCAGCAGGGGACTCCGGACAGGGAACAATCAGCCCCAGCATTTT. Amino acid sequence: CASRGLRTGNNQPQHF. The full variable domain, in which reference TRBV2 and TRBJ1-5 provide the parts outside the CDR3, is EPEVTQTPSHQVTQMGQEVILRCVPISNHLYFYWYRQILGQKVEFLVSFYNNEISEKSEIFDDQFSVERPDGSNFTLKIRSTKLEDSAMYFCASRGLRTGNNQPQHFGDGTRLSIL.

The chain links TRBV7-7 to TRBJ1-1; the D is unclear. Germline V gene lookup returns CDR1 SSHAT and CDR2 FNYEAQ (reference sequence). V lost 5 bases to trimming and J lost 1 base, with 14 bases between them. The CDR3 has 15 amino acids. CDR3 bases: TGTGCCAGCAGCCCCATCTCCCGGGGGAACACTGAAGCTTTCTTT. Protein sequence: CASSPISRGNTEAFF.

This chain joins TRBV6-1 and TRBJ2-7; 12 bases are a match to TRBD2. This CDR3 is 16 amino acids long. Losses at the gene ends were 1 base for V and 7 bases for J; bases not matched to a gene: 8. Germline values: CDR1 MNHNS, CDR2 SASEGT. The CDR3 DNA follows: TGTGCCAGCAGTGAAGGGGGACTAGCGGGTTGGAGTGAGCAGTACTTC. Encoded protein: CASSEGGLAGWSEQYF.

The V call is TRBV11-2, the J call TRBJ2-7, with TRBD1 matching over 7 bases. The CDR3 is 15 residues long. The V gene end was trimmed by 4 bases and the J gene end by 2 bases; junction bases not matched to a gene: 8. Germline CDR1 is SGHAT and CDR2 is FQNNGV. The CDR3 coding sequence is TGTGCCAGCAGCTCAAACAGGGGTAGAGCCTACGAGCAGTACTTC. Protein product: CASSSNRGRAYEQYF.

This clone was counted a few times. CDR3 sequence: CASRVNSYEQFF. The DNA of the CDR3 is TGCGCCAGCAGAGTGAATTCATATGAGCAGTTCTTC. The chain has TRBV10-2 and TRBJ2-1, with D hard to call. CDR1 and CDR2 from the germline V gene are WSHSY and SAAADI. The CDR3 has 12 residues. Trimming shortened V by 6 bases and J by 8 bases, and 11 bases separated the two germline ends.

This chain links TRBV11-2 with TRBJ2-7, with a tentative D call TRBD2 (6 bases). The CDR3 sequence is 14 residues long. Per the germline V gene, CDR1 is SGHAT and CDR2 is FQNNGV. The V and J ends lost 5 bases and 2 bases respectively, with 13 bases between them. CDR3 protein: CASSKLGGPYEQYF. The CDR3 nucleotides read TGTGCCAGCAGCAAACTCGGGGGACCCTACGAGCAGTACTTC.

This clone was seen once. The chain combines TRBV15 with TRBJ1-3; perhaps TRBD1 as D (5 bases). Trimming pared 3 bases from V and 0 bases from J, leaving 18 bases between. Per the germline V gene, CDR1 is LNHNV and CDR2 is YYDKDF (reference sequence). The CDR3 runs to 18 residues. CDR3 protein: CATSRRLTQGLSGNTIYF. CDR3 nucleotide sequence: TGTGCCACCAGCAGGCGTTTGACTCAGGGTCTCTCTGGAAACACCATATATTTT.